This T cell receptor beta chain appears in the sequencing data of a study of beta chain features in type 1 diabetes. Overall study results and limits: Type 1 diabetes patients showed fewer insertions and more deletions at VDJ junctions.

With regard to this clone: Its target is not known.

TCRB transcripts that were expressed got sequenced, as all of the isolated RNA had been reverse transcribed. Reads for stem cell-like memory T cell samples averaged approximately 1 million. Only in-frame clones appear in the TCRdb table, and some are missing; sequencing was by immunoSEQ multiplex PCR. The top ten clones hold about 0.45% of a sample with 15,000 to 20,000 clones, approximately 50% of them seen once. This CDR3 is built from 14 residues. CDR1 and CDR2 from the germline V gene are GTSNPN and SVGIG (reference sequence). The J segment lost 11 bases and the V segment lost 3 bases, leaving 12 bases of the junction unmatched. Central memory, naive, regulatory and stem cell-like memory CD4+ cells were sorted by CD45RO/CCR7/CD25/CD127/CD95/CD27.

The sequence was collected from a young man in good health. Source material: stem cell memory CD4+ T cells from blood. The chain couples TRBV30 to TRBJ1-4, with 7 positions matching TRBD1. The CDR3, as DNA: TGTGCCTGGAGCTCTATACAGGGGATTGTGAAACTGTTTTTT. It translates to CAWSSIQGIVKLFF. Complete variable domain (other parts from reference TRBV30 and TRBJ1-4): SQTIHQWPATLVQPVGSPLSLECTVEGTSNPNLYWYRQAAGRGLQLLFYSVGIGQISSEVPQNLSASRPQDRQFILSSKKLLLSDSGFYLCAWSSIQGIVKLFFGSGTQLSVL.